Each of the 5 T cell receptor beta chains below was sequenced from the same sample in a study of T-cell memory formation after mild COVID-19. TCRdb used MiXCR to reprocess the 5' RACE reads, holding one entry per CDR3 protein. The table records around 450,000 distinct CDR3 sequences, roughly 24% of them present only once. The sequenced sample was PBMCs or a T cell subset sorted from them (not recorded which). These receptors were taken from an adult woman who had mild COVID-19 (a few samples of this study predate the infection). Cell type and time point are not known.

The chain has TRBV7-2 and TRBJ1-3, with 8 bases identical to TRBD1. The CDR3 is 16 amino acids. Per the germline V gene, CDR1 is SGHTA and CDR2 is FQGNSA. The V gene end was trimmed by 6 bases and the J gene end by 0 bases; junction bases not matched to a gene: 7. The CDR3 spells CASRPQGEISGNTIYF. CDR3 nucleotide sequence: TGTGCCAGCAGGCCACAGGGGGAAATCTCTGGAAACACCATATATTTT.

The V and J genes are TRBV2 and TRBJ2-2, with a tentative D call TRBD1 (6 bases). CDR3 size: 14 residues. Looked up from germline, CDR1 is SNHLY and CDR2 is FYNNEI. V lost 8 bases and J lost 2, with 12 bases in between. The CDR3: CASAGTLNTGELFF. CDR3 nucleotides: TGTGCCAGCGCCGGGACACTCAACACCGGGGAGCTGTTTTTT.

The V gene is TRBV7-3, the J gene TRBJ2-2; D ambiguous. The ends were cut back, 1 base at V and 4 bases at J, with 16 bases in the middle. The CDR3 is 17 amino acids. Germline V gene data show CDR1 as SGHTA and CDR2 as FQGTGA. The CDR3 bases are TGTGCCAGCAGCTTAAACCAGTTGGTCGGCCCCACCGGGGAGCTGTTTTTT. This encodes CASSLNQLVGPTGELFF.

This clonotype was detected only a few times. The V and J genes are TRBV5-1 and TRBJ1-5; D call uncertain. CDR1 is SGHRS and CDR2 is YFSETQ in the germline V gene. The germline V and J ends were trimmed by 4 bases and 3 bases, with 8 bases remaining between them. The CDR3 has 13 amino acids. The CDR3 sequence: CASSAFPNQPQHF. Written as DNA, the CDR3 is TGCGCCAGCAGCGCCTTTCCCAATCAGCCCCAGCATTTT. Full variable domain (rest looked up from reference TRBV5-1 and TRBJ1-5): KAGVTQTPRYLIKTRGQQVTLSCSPISGHRSVSWYQQTPGQGLQFLFEYFSETQRNKGNFPGRFSGRQFSNSRSEMNVSTLELGDSALYLCASSAFPNQPQHFGDGTRLSIL.

This clonotype has a count of ten or more. The chain employs TRBV6-5 and TRBJ2-7; 7 bases line up with TRBD1. Unmatched junction bases numbered 3, after V lost 5 bases and J lost 2 bases. Per germline, CDR1 MNHEY and CDR2 SVGAGI. The CDR3 runs 13 residues. The CDR3 loop reads CASSTGTAYEQYF. The CDR3 region has the DNA TGTGCCAGCAGTACCGGGACAGCCTACGAGCAGTACTTC.